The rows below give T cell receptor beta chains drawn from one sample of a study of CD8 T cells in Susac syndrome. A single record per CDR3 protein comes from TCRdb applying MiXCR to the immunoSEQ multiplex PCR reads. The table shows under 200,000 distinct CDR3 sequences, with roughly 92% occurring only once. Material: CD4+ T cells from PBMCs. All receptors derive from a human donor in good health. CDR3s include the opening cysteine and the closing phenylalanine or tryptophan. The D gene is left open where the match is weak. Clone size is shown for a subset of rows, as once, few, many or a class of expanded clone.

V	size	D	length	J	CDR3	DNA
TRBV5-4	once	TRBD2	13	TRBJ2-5	CASSLKRGKTQYF	TGTGCCAGCAGCCTTAAGCGGGGAAAGACCCAGTACTTC
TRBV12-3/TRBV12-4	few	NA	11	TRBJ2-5	CASSFEETQYF	TGTGCCAGCAGTTTTGAAGAGACCCAGTACTTC
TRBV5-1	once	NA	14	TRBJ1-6	CASSRVSQNSPLHF	TGCGCCAGCAGCAGGGTATCGCAGAATTCACCCCTCCACTTT
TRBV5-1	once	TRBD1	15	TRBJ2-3	CASSEGQGAADTQYF	TGCGCCAGCAGCGAGGGACAGGGGGCGGCAGATACGCAGTATTTT
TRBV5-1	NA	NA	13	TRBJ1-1	CASSFDLNTEAFF	TGCGCCAGCAGCTTCGACTTGAACACTGAAGCTTTCTTT
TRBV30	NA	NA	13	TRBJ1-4	CACNTAPGEKLFF	TGTGCCTGCAATACAGCCCCTGGAGAAAAACTGTTTTTT
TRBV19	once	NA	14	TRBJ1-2	CASSPPGSRYGYTF	TGTGCCAGTTCACCGCCAGGGAGCCGGTATGGCTACACCTTC
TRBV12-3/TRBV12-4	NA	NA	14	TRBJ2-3	CASSFLLGTDTQYF	TGTGCCAGCAGTTTTCTGCTGGGCACAGATACGCAGTATTTT
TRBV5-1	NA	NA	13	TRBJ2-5	CASSSGGAGTQYF	TGCGCCAGCAGTTCAGGCGGGGCGGGGACCCAGTACTTC
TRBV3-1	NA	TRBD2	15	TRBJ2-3	CASRPASGGADTQYF	TGTGCCAGCAGGCCTGCTAGCGGGGGGGCAGATACGCAGTATTTT
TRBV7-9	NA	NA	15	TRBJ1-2	CASSLKGVTEGGYTF	TGTGCCAGCAGCTTAAAAGGTGTGACAGAGGGCGGCTACACCTTC
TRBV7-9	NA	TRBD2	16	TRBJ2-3	CASSLVASGGSGTQYF	TGTGCCAGCAGCCTCGTGGCTAGCGGGGGGTCAGGAACGCAGTATTTT
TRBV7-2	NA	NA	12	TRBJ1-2	CASSLVPNRYTF	TGTGCCAGCAGCTTAGTGCCAAATCGCTACACCTTC
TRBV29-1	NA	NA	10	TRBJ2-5	CSVSQETQYF	TGCAGCGTTTCCCAAGAGACCCAGTACTTC
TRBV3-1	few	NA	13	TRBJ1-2	CASSQEGRYGYTF	TGTGCCAGCAGCCAAGAAGGCCGCTATGGCTACACCTTC
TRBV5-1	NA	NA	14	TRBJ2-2	CASSSTGYSGELFF	TGCGCCAGCAGCTCGACAGGTTACAGCGGGGAGCTGTTTTTT
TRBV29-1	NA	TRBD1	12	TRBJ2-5	CSVGGQGETQYF	TGCAGCGTCGGAGGACAGGGGGAGACCCAGTACTTC
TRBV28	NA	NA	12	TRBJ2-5	CASRVGSETQYF	TGTGCCAGCAGGGTCGGGTCGGAGACCCAGTACTTC
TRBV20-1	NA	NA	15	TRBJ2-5	CSARGEAFRIGTQYF	TGCAGTGCCCGGGGCGAGGCCTTTAGGATTGGGACCCAGTACTTC
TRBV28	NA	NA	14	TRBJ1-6	CASSLPGTHSPLHF	TGTGCCAGCAGTCTCCCAGGGACCCATTCACCCCTCCACTTT
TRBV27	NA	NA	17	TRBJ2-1	CASSNSWWRKPYNEQFF	TGTGCCAGCAGTAACTCGTGGTGGAGGAAACCATACAATGAGCAGTTCTTC
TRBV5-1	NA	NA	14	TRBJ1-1	CASSPIGQNTEAFF	TGCGCCAGCAGCCCAATAGGGCAGAACACTGAAGCTTTCTTT
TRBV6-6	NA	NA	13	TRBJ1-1	CANGESPNTEAFF	TGTGCCAACGGGGAGAGTCCGAACACTGAAGCTTTCTTT
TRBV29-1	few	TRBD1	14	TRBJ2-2	CSVSDRGRAGELFF	TGCAGCGTCTCTGACAGGGGGCGAGCCGGGGAGCTGTTTTTT
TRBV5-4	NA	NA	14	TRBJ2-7	CASSLQSRRDEQYF	TGTGCCAGCAGCTTGCAAAGCCGGAGGGACGAGCAGTACTTC
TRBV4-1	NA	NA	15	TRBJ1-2	CASSQGTGRGYGYTF	TGCGCCAGCAGCCAAGGTACGGGCCGAGGCTATGGCTACACCTTC
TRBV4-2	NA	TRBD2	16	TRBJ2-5	CASSQEDDSGEETQYF	TGTGCCAGCAGCCAAGAAGATGATAGCGGGGAGGAGACCCAGTACTTC
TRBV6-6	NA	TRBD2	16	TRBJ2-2	CASTRSGIPNTGELFF	TGTGCCAGCACGCGGAGCGGGATCCCGAACACCGGGGAGCTGTTTTTT
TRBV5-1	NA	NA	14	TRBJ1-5	CASSLWGSNQPQHF	TGCGCCAGCAGCTTGTGGGGAAGCAATCAGCCCCAGCATTTT
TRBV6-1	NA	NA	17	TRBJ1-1	CASSNNRAAFFNTEAFF	TGTGCCAGCAGCAACAACAGGGCCGCCTTCTTCAACACTGAAGCTTTCTTT
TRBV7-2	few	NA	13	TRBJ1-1	CASSLEGFTEAFF	TGTGCCAGCAGCTTAGAAGGTTTCACTGAAGCTTTCTTT
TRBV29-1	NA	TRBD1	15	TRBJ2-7	CSVLVRDRGPYEQYF	TGCAGCGTCCTAGTGAGGGACAGGGGGCCCTACGAGCAGTACTTC
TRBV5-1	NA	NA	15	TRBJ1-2	CASSLDSVPSGGYTF	TGCGCCAGCAGCTTGGATTCAGTTCCCTCGGGAGGCTACACCTTC
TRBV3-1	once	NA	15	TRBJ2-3	CASSQYVAGADTQYF	TGTGCCAGCAGCCAATACGTCGCGGGTGCAGATACGCAGTATTTT
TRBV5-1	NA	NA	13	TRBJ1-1	CASSADGDTEAFF	TGCGCCAGCAGTGCGGACGGTGACACTGAAGCTTTCTTT
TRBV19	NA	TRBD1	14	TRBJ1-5	CASSPQGAGQPQHF	TGTGCCAGTAGTCCTCAGGGGGCAGGTCAGCCCCAGCATTTT
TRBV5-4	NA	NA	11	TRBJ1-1	CASGSSTEAFF	TGTGCCAGCGGTTCGAGCACTGAAGCTTTCTTT
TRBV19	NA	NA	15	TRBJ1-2	CASSRRQVGDYGYTF	TGTGCCAGTAGCCGACGACAGGTCGGGGACTATGGCTACACCTTC
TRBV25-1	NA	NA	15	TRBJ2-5	CASSPGEPRGETQYF	TGTGCCAGCAGCCCCGGGGAGCCCCGCGGGGAGACCCAGTACTTC
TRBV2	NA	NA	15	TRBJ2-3	CASRAVGVSTDTQYF	TGTGCCAGCAGAGCCGTCGGGGTTAGCACAGATACGCAGTATTTT
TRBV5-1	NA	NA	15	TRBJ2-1	CASSLPGLEDLEQFF	TGCGCCAGCAGCCTACCGGGCCTCGAGGACTTGGAGCAGTTCTTC
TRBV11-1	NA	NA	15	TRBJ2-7	CASSLASEGGYEQYF	TGTGCCAGCAGCTTAGCCTCAGAAGGGGGTTACGAGCAGTACTTC
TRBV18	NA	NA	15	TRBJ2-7	CASSPSGGQGHEQYF	TGTGCCAGCTCACCCTCGGGGGGCCAGGGTCACGAGCAGTACTTC
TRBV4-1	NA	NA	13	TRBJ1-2	CASSQDPEYGYTF	TGCGCCAGCAGCCAAGATCCGGAATATGGCTACACCTTC
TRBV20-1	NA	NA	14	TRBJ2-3	CSASIAGTTDTQYF	TGCAGTGCTAGTATTGCGGGAACCACAGATACGCAGTATTTT
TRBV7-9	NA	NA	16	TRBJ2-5	CASSLGDWGKQETQYF	TGTGCCAGCAGCTTAGGGGACTGGGGCAAGCAAGAGACCCAGTACTTC
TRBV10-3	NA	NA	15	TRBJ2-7	CAISGGQIIEREQYF	TGTGCCATCAGTGGGGGACAAATCATTGAACGCGAGCAGTACTTC
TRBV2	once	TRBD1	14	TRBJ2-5	CASSRDRGWETQYF	TGTGCCAGCAGTAGGGACAGGGGCTGGGAGACCCAGTACTTC
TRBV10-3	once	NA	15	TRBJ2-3	CAISEGAKGTDTQYF	TGTGCCATCAGTGAAGGGGCTAAAGGCACAGATACGCAGTATTTT
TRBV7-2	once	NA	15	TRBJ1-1	CASSLRPGGWTEAFF	TGTGCCAGCAGCTTAAGGCCCGGGGGTTGGACTGAAGCTTTCTTT
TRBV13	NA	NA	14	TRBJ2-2	CASSAGQGRGELFF	TGTGCCAGCAGCGCAGGACAAGGCAGAGGGGAGCTGTTTTTT
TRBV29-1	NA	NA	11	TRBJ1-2	CSAEYDYGYTF	TGCAGCGCCGAGTATGACTATGGCTACACCTTC